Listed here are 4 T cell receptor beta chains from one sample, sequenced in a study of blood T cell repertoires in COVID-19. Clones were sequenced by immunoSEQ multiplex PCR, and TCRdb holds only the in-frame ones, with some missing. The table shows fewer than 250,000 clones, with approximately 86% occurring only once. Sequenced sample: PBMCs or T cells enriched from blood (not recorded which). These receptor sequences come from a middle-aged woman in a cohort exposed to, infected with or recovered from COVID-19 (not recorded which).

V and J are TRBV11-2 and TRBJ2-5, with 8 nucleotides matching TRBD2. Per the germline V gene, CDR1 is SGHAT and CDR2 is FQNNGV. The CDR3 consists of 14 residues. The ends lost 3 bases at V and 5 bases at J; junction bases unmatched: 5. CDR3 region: CASSFSGAAETQYF. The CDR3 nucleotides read TGTGCCAGCAGCTTTAGCGGGGCCGCGGAGACCCAGTACTTC.

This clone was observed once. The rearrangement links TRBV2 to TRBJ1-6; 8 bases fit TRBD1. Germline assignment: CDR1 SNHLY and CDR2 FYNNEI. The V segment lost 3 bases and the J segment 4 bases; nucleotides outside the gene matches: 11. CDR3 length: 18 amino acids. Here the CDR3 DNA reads TGTGCCAGCAGTGAGATTCTAAGGACAGGGAAATATAATTCACCCCTCCACTTT. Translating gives CASSEILRTGKYNSPLHF.

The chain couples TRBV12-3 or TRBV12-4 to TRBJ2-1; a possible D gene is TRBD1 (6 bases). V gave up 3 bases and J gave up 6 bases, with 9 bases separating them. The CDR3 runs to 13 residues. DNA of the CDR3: TGTGCCAGCAGTTTTCTACAGGGCAATGAGCAGTTCTTC. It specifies CASSFLQGNEQFF.

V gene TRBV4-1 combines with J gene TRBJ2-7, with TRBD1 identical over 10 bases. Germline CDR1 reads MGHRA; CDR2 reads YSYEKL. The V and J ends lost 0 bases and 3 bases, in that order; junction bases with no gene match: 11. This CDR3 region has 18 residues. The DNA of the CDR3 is TGCGCCAGCAGCCAAGAGTCCGTTTTCAGGACAGGGGGCTACGAGCAGTACTTC. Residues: CASSQESVFRTGGYEQYF.